The clone carrying this TCR gamma chain came up a few times. A read error is likely here: a far larger clone is one base away. Germline CDR1 is GITISATS and CDR2 is ISYDGTV (reference sequence). This CDR3 region has 15 residues. This entry comes from a study of gammadelta T cells in human blood. TCRdb reanalysed the RT-PCR reads with CATT. The table includes roughly 200 gamma-chain clones, about 6.8% detected once. The chain links TRGV9 to TRGJP. This TCR was sampled from a human donor. The source material was Vgamma9Vdelta2 gamma-delta T cells from infant blood. CDR3 nucleotides: TGTGCCTCGTGGGAGGTGCTAGAGGGCAAAAAAATCAAGGTATTT. It translates to CASWEVLEGKKIKVF.